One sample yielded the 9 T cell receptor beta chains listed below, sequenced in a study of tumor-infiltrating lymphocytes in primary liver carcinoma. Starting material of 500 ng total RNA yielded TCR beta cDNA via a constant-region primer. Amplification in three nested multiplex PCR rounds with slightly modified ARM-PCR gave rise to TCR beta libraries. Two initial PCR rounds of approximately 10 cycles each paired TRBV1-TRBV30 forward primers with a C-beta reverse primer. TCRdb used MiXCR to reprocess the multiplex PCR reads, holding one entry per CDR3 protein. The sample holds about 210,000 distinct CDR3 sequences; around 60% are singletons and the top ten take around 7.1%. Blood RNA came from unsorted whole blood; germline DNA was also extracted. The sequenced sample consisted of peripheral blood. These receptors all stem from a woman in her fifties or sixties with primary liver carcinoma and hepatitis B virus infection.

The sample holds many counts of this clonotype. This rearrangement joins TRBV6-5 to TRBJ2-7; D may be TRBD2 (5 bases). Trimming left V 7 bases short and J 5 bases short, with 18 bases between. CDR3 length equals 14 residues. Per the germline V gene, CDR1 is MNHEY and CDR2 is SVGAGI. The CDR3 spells CASTQTSGDHEQYF. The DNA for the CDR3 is TGTGCCAGCACCCAAACCAGCGGAGATCACGAGCAGTACTTC.

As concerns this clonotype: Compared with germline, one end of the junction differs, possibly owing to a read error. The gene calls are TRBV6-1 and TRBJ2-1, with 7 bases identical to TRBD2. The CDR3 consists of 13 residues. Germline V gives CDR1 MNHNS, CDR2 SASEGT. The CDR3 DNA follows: TGTGCCACAATTGGGCTAGCGGTGATCCAGCAATTCTTC. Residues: CATIGLAVIQQFF.

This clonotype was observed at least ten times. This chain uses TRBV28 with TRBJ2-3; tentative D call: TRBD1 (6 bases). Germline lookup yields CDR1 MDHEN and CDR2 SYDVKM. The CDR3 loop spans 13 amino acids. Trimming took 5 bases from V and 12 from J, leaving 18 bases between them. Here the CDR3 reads CASSRGIPGQQYF. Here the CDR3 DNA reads TGTGCCAGCAGTCGAGGGATCCCGGGACAACAGTATTTT.

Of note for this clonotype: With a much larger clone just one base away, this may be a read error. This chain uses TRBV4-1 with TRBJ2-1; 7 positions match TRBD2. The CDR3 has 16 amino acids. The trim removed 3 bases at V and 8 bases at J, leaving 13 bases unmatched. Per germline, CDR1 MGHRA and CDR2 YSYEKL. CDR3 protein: CASSHPSCGSSHEQFF. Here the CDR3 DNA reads TGCGCCAGCAGCCACCCGTCTTGCGGGAGTTCGCATGAGCAGTTCTTC.

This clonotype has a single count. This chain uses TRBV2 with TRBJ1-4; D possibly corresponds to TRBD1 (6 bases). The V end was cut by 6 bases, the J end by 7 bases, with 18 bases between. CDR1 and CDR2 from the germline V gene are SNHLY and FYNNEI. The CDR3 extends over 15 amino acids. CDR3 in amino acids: CASRLQGTVGEKLFF. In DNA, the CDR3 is TGTGCCAGCAGACTACAGGGAACTGTGGGTGAAAAACTGTTTTTT. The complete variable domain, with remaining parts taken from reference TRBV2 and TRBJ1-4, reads EPEVTQTPSHQVTQMGQEVILRCVPISNHLYFYWYRQILGQKVEFLVSFYNNEISEKSEIFDDQFSVERPDGSNFTLKIRSTKLEDSAMYFCASRLQGTVGEKLFFGSGTQLSVL.

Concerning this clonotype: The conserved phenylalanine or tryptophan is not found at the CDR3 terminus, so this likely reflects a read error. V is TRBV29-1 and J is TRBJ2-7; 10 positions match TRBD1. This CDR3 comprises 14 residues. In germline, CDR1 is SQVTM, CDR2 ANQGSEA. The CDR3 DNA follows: TGCCGCGTTCGGCGACAGGGGGCTCTCTACGAGCAGTACATC. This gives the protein CRVRRQGALYEQYI.

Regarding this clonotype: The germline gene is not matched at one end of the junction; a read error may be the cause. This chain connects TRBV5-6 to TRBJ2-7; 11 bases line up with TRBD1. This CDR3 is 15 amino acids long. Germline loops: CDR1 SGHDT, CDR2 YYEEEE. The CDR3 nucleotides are TGTGCCAGCAGTGCCTCCGGGACAGGGGGATACGGGCAGTGCTTC. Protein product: CASSASGTGGYGQCF.

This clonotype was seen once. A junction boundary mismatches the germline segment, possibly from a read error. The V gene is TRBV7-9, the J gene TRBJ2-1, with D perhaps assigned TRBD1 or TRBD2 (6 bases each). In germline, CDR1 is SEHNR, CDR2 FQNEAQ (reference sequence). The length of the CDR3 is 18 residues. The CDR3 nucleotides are TGTGCCAGCAGCTTAAGTAACCGAGGGGGGCGGGGATCGGATGAGAAGTTCTTC. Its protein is CASSLSNRGGRGSDEKFF.

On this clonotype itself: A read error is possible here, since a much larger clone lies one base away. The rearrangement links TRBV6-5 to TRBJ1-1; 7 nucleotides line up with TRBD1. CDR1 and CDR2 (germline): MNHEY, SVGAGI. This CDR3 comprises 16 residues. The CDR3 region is CASNYSIGAGGTEAFF. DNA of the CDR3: TGTGCCAGCAATTACTCGATAGGAGCAGGGGGCACTGAAGCTTTCTTT.